This T cell receptor beta chain emerged from a study of T cells in Graves' hyperthyroidism and ophthalmopathy. This CDR3 spans 14 amino acids. Germline values: CDR1 SGHKS, CDR2 YYEKEE (reference sequence). Trimming removed 2 bases at V and 2 bases at J, with 11 bases between. RNA transcripts gave rise to amplified TCR beta CDR3 regions. First-round RT-PCR with HTBI primers amplified the TCR CDR3 region. TCRdb reanalysed the multiplex PCR reads using MiXCR and keeps one entry per CDR3 protein. The table includes 500,000 to 800,000 distinct CDR3 sequences, roughly 45% detected once. Exclusion of a patient resulted from uncontrolled infection, other autoimmune disease, pregnancy or lactation.

This receptor was obtained from an adult man with Graves' disease, either hyperthyroidism or ophthalmopathy (not recorded which). The sequenced material came from peripheral blood or thyroid tissue (not recorded which). This chain connects TRBV5-5 to TRBJ2-7; no clear D gene. The CDR3 is CASSFYSATYEQYF. CDR3 nucleotides: TGTGCCAGCAGCTTTTACTCCGCAACCTACGAGCAGTACTTC.